The TCR beta chain described here comes from a study of identical twins. This clonotype was seen many times. TCRdb recomputed calls from the 5' RACE reads with MiXCR, one row per CDR3 protein. The sample lists some 590,000 distinct CDR3 sequences; 9.5% to 10% were seen once. Each donor (without exception) was a healthy Caucasian. Germline V lookup: CDR1 ENHRY, CDR2 SYGVKD. This CDR3 has 14 amino acids. Trimming removed 11 bases from V and 0 bases from J, with 17 bases in between. Another study also made use of these data, one on yellow fever vaccine responses in identical twins. That paper states: On the reported evidence, twins' vaccine T cell responses seemed partly convergent and partly personalized.

What was sequenced was PBMCs. The source of this sequence is a woman under 30 in good health. The rearrangement uses TRBV10-3 and TRBJ2-7; D perhaps matches TRBD2 (5 bases). CDR3: CAAGGSLVSYEQYF. The CDR3 DNA reads TGTGCCGCGGGCGGCAGTTTAGTCTCCTACGAGCAGTACTTC.